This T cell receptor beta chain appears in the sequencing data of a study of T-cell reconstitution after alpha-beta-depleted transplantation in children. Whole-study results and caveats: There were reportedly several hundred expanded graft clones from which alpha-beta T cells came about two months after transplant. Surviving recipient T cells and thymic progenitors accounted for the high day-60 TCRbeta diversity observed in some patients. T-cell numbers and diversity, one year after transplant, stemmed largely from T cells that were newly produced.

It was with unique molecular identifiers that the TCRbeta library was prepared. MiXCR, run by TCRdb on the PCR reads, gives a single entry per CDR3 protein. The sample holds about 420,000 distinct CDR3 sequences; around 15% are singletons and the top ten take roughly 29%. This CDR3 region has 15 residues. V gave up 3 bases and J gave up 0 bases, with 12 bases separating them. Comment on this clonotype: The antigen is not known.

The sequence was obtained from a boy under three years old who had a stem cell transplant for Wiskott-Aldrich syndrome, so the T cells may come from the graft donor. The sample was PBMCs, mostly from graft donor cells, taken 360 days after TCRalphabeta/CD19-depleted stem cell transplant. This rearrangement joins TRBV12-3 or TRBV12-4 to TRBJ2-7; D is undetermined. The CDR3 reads CASSLLGSLSYEQYF. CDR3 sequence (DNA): TGTGCCAGCAGTTTGTTAGGGTCCCTCTCCTACGAGCAGTACTTC.